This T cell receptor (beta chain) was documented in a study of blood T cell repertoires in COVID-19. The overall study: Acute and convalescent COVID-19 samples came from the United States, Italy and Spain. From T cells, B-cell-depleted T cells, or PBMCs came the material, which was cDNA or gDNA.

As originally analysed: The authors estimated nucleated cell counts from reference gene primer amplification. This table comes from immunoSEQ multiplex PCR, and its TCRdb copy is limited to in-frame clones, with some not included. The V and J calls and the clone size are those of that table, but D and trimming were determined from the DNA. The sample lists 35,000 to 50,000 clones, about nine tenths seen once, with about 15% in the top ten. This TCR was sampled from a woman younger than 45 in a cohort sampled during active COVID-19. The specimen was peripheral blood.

The CDR3 DNA is TGTGCCAGCAGTGAACGGGACAGGGAATCCGAGCAGTACTTC. Translating it yields CASSERDRESEQYF. The chain employs TRBV6-1 and TRBJ2-7; TRBD1 matches 9 bases. The CDR3 sequence is 14 residues long. From germline, CDR1 is MNHNS and CDR2 SASEGT. Losses at the gene ends were 2 bases for V and 6 bases for J; bases not matched to a gene: 5.